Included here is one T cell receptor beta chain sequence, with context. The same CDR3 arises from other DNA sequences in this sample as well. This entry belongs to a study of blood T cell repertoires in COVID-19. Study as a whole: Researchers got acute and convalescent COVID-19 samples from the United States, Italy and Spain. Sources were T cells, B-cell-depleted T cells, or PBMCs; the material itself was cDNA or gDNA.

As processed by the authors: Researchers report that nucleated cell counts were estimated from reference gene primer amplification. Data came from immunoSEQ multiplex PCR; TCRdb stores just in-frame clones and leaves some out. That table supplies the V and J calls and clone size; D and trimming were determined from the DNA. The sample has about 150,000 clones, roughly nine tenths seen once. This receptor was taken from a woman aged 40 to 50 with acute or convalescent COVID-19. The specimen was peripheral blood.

The CDR3 spells CASSPDRYYGYTF. Here the CDR3 DNA reads TGTGCCAGCAGTCCGGACAGATACTATGGCTACACCTTC. The gene calls are TRBV6-5 and TRBJ1-2; the D gene is possibly TRBD1 (6 bases). Looked up from germline, CDR1 is MNHEY and CDR2 is SVGAGI. This CDR3 region has 13 residues. The V end was cut by 5 bases, the J end by 3 bases, with 10 bases between.